What follows describes a single TCR beta chain. Its antigen is not identified. These data are taken from a study of memory CD4+ T cells and cytomegalovirus serostatus. Study overall: Donors were healthy Belgian adults, several CMV seropositive and around 23 seronegative. Study results and caveats: Of under 200 reported CMV TCRbeta sequences, roughly 67 were found in memory CD4+ repertoires.

Germline V gives CDR1 SGDLS, CDR2 YYNGEE. The V segment lost 3 bases and the J segment 1 base; nucleotides outside the gene matches: 7. The CDR3 totals 16 residues. Single viable CD3+CD4+CD8-CD45RO+ cells were sorted as the memory CD4+ T cells. Method: immunoSEQ multiplex PCR; TCRdb's copy keeps in-frame clones and lacks some. The table has 40,000 to 55,000 clones, 76% seen once; the top ten hold approximately 1.9%. V gene TRBV9 combines with J gene TRBJ2-1, with 7 bases fitting TRBD1. This clonotype originated in an adult in good health and CMV-seronegative. Sequences were obtained from memory CD4+ T cells from blood. This CDR3 reads CASSARQGGSYNEQFF. CDR3 in DNA: TGTGCCAGCAGCGCCAGACAGGGCGGGTCCTACAATGAGCAGTTCTTC.